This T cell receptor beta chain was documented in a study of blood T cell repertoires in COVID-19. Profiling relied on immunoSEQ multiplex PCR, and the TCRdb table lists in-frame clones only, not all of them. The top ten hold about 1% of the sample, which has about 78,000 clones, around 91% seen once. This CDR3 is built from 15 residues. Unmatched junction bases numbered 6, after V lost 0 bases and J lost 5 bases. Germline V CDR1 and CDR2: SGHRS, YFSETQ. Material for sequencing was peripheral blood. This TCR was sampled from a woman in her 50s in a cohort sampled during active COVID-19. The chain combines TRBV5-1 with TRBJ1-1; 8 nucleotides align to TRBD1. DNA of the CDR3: TGCGCCAGCAGCTTGGCAGGGGGCGCAGGGACTGAAGCTTTCTTT. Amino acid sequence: CASSLAGGAGTEAFF.